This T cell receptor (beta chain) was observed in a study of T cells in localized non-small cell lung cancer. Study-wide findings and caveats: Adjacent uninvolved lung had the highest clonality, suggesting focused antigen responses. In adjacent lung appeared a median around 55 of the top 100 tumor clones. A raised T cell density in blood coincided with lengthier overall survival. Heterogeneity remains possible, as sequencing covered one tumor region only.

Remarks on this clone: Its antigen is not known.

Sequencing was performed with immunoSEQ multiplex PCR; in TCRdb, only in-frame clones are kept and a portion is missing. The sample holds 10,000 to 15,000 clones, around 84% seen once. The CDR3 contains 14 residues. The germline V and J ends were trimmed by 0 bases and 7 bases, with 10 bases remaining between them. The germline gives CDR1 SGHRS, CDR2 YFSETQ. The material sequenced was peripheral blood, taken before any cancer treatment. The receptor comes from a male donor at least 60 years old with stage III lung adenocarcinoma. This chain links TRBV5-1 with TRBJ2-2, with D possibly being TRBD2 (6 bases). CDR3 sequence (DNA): TGCGCCAGCAGCTTGGAACTAGCAAGCGGGGAGCTGTTTTTT. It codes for CASSLELASGELFF.